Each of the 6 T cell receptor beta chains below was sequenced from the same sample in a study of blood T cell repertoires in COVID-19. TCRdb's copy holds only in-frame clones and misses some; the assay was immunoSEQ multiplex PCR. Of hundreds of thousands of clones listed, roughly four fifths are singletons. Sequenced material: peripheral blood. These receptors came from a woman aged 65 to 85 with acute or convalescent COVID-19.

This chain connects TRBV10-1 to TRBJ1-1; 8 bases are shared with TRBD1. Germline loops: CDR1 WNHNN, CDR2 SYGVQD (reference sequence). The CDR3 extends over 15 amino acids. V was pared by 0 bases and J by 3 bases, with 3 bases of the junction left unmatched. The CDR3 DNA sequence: TGCGCCAGCAGTGAGTCTGGACAGGGTCACACTGAAGCTTTCTTT. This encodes CASSESGQGHTEAFF.

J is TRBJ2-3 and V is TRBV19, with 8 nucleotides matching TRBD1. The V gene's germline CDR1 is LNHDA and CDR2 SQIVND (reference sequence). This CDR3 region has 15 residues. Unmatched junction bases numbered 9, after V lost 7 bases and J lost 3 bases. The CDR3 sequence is CASTSGTGRTDTQYF. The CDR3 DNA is TGTGCCAGTACTTCCGGGACAGGCAGGACAGATACGCAGTATTTT.

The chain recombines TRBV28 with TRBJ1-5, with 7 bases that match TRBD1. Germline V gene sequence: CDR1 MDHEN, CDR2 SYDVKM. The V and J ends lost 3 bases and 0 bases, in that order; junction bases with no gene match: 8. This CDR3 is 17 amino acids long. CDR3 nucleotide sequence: TGTGCCAGCAGTTTTGCCACAGGGGAGTATAGCAATCAGCCCCAGCATTTT. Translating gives CASSFATGEYSNQPQHF.

The CDR3 DNA reads as TGTGCCAGCAGCGTGGGGGGGCAAACCTACAATGAGCAGTTCTTC. Translation gives CASSVGGQTYNEQFF. The chain uses TRBV9 and TRBJ2-1; D might be TRBD2 (7 bases). Germline loops: CDR1 SGDLS, CDR2 YYNGEE. This CDR3 is built from 15 residues. V was cut by 2 bases and J by 2 bases, with 11 bases left in between.

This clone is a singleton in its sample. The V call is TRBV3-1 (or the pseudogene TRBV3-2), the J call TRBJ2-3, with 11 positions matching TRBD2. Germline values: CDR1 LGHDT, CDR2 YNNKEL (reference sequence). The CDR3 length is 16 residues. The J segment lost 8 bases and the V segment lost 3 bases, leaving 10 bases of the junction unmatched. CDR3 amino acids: CASSQYPSGGRVTQYF. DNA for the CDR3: TGTGCCAGCAGCCAGTATCCTAGCGGGGGGCGCGTTACGCAGTATTTT.

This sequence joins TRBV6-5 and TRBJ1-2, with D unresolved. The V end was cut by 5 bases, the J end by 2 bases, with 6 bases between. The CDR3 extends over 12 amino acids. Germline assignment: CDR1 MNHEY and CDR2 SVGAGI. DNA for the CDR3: TGTGCCAGCAGTAACAAGAACTATGGCTACACCTTC. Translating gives CASSNKNYGYTF.